The entry that follows covers one TCR beta chain sequence. A much larger clone lies one base from this, so it may be a read error. UMIs were added to TCR cDNA along with a universal primer site when it was made by 5'RACE template switching. MiXCR was run by TCRdb on the 5' RACE reads, yielding one entry per CDR3 protein. This table has hundreds of thousands of distinct CDR3 sequences, about 14% appearing once. These data are taken from a study of T cells after yellow fever vaccination. Study-level information: SMART-Seq v4 Ultra Low Input prepared the low-cell-number fractions.

This CDR3 has 14 amino acids. CDR1 and CDR2 from the germline V gene are MNHEY and SMNVEV (reference sequence). This specimen consisted of PBMCs, obtained on the day of the yellow fever booster vaccination. The V call is TRBV27, the J call TRBJ1-6; perhaps TRBD1 as D (5 bases). The receptor comes from a man aged 25 to 40 who received the YFV17D yellow fever vaccine. In DNA form, the CDR3 reads TGTGCCAGCAGCGGGGCTAACTATAATTCACCCCACCACTTT. It encodes CASSGANYNSPHHF.